The clone carrying this T cell receptor (beta chain) was picked up a small number of times. Its specificity is unknown. This sample is part of a study of T cells in localized non-small cell lung cancer. Study-level points and caveats: In adjacent lung, a median roughly 60 of the top 100 tumor clones were found.

The repertoire was sequenced with immunoSEQ multiplex PCR; TCRdb's copy has only in-frame clones and lacks some. The sample has more than 12,000 clones; roughly 84% are singletons. The CDR3 length is 18 residues. Germline V gene sequence: CDR1 SGHAT, CDR2 FQNNGV. Trimming shortened V by 5 bases and J by 0 bases, and 17 bases separated the two germline ends. The chain employs TRBV11-2 and TRBJ2-6; possibly TRBD1 for D (6 bases). The source is a female donor older than 55 with stage I squamous cell lung carcinoma. Specimen: peripheral blood, collected before any cancer treatment. CDR3 protein: CASSHFRQVRSGANVLTF. The DNA for the CDR3 is TGTGCCAGCAGCCATTTCCGACAGGTCCGCTCTGGGGCCAACGTCCTGACTTTC.